In this sample, the clone carrying this T cell receptor beta chain turned up many times. As yet, its antigen is unknown. V trimming: 0 bases; J trimming: 8 bases; junction bases outside the gene matches: 5. CDR3 size: 14 residues. Germline CDR1 reads LGHDT; CDR2 reads YNNKEL (reference sequence). This specimen comes from a study of blood T cells in healthy people across ages. Study-wide points: The lack of PBMC sorting stopped any conclusive naive versus antigen-experienced comparison. Roughly linear declines in TCR beta diversity per million T cells occurred with age.

A second PCR of 7 to 11 cycles used a sample-barcoded 5' primer and a J-beta primer mix. TCRdb used MiXCR to reprocess the 5' RACE reads, holding one entry per CDR3 protein. The sample contains approximately 960,000 distinct CDR3 sequences, about 29% of which appear only once. Samples had at least 7 million PBMCs isolated from them. These data also formed part of another study, on T cells of mothers and their children. That study reports: Per child, around 3 million TCR beta CDR3 reads were obtained, against over 9 million per mother.

What was sequenced was blood. The genes are TRBV3-1 and TRBJ1-2, with 8 positions matching TRBD1. The TCR originated in a woman aged 40-49 years in good health. CDR3 in amino acids: CASSQDRGRIGYTF. The CDR3 coding sequence is TGTGCCAGCAGCCAAGACAGGGGGCGCATCGGCTACACCTTC.